The T cell receptor beta chain described here comes from a study of cytomegalovirus exposure and HLA in healthy donors. For the study at large: A prior study identified 90 million to 120 million unique TCR beta sequences from some 180 million T cells. The study, taken as a whole, reports: Cytomegalovirus association was listed for 164 TCR beta chains. In an earlier analysis, about 87% or about 30%: the productive usage of most TCR beta V segments. Generally TCR sequences proved uncommon, though certain public TCRs appeared in numerous donors.

PCR was performed using 60 Vbeta and 13 Jbeta primers. Repertoires were generated with immunoSEQ multiplex PCR, while TCRdb's copy carries only in-frame clones and drops some. Of 95,000 to 150,000 clones listed, around 82% are singletons. A remark on this clone: Its antigen is as yet unknown.

CDR3 length: 14 amino acids. Trimming took 4 bases from V and 5 from J; bases not matched to a gene: 7. Germline loops: CDR1 MNHNY, CDR2 SVGAGI (reference sequence). This rearrangement joins TRBV6-6 to TRBJ1-1; TRBD1 matches at 7 bases. The sequenced sample was PBMCs. This clonotype was obtained from a man in his forties or fifties in good health and CMV-seronegative. As DNA, the CDR3 is TGTGCCAGCAGTTCTTGGACAGGAAGAACTGAAGCTTTCTTT. This sequence encodes CASSSWTGRTEAFF.